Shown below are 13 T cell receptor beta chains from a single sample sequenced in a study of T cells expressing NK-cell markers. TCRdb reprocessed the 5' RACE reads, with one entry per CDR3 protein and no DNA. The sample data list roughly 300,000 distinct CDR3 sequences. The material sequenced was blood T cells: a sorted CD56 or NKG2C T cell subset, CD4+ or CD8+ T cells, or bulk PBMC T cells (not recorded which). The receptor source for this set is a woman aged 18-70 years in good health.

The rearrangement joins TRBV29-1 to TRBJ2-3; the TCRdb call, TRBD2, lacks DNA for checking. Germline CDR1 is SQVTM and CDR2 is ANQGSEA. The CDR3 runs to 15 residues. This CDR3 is CSVTGGGQTTDTQYF.

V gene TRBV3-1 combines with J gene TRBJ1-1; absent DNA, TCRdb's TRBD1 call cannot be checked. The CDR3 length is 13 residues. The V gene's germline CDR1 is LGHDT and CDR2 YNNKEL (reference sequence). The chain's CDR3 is CASRRTGGAEAFF.

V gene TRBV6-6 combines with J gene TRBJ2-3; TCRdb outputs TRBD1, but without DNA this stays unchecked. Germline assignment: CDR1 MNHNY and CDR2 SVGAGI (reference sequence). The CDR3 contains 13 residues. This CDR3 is CASSWTATDTQYF.

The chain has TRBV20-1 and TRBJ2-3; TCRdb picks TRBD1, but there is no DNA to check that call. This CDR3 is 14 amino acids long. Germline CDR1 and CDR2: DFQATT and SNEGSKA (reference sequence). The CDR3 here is CSAMTGASADTQYF.

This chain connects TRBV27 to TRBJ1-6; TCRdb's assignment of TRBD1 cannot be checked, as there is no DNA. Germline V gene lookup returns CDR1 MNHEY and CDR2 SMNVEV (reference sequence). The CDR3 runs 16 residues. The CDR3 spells CASSSGWISYNSPLHF.

Here the CDR3 reads CASSPGTFANEQFF. The chain has TRBV28 and TRBJ2-1; TCRdb picks TRBD2, but there is no DNA to check that call. Germline lookup yields CDR1 MDHEN and CDR2 SYDVKM. This CDR3 has 14 residues.

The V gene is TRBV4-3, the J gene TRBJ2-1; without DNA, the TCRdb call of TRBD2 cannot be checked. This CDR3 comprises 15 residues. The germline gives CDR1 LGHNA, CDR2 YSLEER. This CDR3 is CASSQVDGRRHEQFF.

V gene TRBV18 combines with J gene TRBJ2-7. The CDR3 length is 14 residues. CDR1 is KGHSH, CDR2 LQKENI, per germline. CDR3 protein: CASSPPGSSYEQYF.

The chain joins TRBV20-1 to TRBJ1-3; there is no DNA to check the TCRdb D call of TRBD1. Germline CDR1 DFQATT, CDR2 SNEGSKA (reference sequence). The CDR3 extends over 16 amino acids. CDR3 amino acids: CSARGGGRISGNTIYF.

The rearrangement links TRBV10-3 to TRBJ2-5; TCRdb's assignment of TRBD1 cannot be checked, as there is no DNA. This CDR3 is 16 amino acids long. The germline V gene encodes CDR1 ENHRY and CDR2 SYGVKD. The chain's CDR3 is CAIREGGQGMTKTQYF.

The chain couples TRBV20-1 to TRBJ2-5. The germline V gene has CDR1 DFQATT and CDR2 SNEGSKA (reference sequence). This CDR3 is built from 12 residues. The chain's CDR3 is CSASRGGETQYF.

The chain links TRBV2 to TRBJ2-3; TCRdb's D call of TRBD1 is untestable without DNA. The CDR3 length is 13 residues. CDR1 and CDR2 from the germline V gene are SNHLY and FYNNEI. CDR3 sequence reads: CASGGSPADTQYF.

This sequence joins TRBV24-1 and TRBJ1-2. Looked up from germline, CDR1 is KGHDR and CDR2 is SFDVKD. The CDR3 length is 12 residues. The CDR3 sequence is CATRKDKFGYTF.